This T cell receptor (beta chain) was identified during a study of blood T cell repertoires in COVID-19. Study details: Some COVID-19 samples were acute and others convalescent; all came from the United States, Italy and Spain. The analysed material was cDNA or gDNA that came from T cells, B-cell-depleted T cells, or PBMCs.

How the authors handled the data: Nucleated cell number was recorded as an estimate derived from reference gene primer amplification. Method: immunoSEQ multiplex PCR; TCRdb's copy keeps in-frame clones and lacks some. V and J calls and clone size come straight from that table; D and trimming were deduced from the DNA. The sample consists of 100,000 to 120,000 clones, roughly 79% of them appearing once. Sequencing was carried out using peripheral blood. The source is a woman over 75 with active or convalescent COVID-19.

The CDR3 DNA reads as TGCAGCGCTGACCGAGGCGCCTATGGCTACACCTTC. Translated, it gives CSADRGAYGYTF. The chain joins TRBV29-1 to TRBJ1-2; D is unresolved. Deletions cut 7 bases from V and 4 bases from J, with 13 bases between. This CDR3 region has 12 residues. Germline V gives CDR1 SQVTM, CDR2 ANQGSEA. The full variable domain, completed using reference TRBV29-1 and TRBJ1-2, is SAVISQKPSRDICQRGTSLTIQCQVDSQVTMMFWYRQQPGQSLTLIATANQGSEATYESGFVIDKFPISRPNLTFSTLTVSNMSPEDSSIYLCSADRGAYGYTFGSGTRLTVV.